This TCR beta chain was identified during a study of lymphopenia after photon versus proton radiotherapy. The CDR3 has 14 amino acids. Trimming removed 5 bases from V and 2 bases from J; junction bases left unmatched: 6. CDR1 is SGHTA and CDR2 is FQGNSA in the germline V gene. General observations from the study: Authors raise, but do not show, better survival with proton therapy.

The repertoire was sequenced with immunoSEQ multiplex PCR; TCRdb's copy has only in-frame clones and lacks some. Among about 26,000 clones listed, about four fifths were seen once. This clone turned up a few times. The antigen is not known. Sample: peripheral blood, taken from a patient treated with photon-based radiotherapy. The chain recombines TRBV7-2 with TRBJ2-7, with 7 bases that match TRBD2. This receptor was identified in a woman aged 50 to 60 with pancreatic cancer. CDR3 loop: CASSRERGAYEQYF. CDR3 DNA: TGTGCCAGCAGCCGAGAGCGGGGCGCCTACGAGCAGTACTTC.